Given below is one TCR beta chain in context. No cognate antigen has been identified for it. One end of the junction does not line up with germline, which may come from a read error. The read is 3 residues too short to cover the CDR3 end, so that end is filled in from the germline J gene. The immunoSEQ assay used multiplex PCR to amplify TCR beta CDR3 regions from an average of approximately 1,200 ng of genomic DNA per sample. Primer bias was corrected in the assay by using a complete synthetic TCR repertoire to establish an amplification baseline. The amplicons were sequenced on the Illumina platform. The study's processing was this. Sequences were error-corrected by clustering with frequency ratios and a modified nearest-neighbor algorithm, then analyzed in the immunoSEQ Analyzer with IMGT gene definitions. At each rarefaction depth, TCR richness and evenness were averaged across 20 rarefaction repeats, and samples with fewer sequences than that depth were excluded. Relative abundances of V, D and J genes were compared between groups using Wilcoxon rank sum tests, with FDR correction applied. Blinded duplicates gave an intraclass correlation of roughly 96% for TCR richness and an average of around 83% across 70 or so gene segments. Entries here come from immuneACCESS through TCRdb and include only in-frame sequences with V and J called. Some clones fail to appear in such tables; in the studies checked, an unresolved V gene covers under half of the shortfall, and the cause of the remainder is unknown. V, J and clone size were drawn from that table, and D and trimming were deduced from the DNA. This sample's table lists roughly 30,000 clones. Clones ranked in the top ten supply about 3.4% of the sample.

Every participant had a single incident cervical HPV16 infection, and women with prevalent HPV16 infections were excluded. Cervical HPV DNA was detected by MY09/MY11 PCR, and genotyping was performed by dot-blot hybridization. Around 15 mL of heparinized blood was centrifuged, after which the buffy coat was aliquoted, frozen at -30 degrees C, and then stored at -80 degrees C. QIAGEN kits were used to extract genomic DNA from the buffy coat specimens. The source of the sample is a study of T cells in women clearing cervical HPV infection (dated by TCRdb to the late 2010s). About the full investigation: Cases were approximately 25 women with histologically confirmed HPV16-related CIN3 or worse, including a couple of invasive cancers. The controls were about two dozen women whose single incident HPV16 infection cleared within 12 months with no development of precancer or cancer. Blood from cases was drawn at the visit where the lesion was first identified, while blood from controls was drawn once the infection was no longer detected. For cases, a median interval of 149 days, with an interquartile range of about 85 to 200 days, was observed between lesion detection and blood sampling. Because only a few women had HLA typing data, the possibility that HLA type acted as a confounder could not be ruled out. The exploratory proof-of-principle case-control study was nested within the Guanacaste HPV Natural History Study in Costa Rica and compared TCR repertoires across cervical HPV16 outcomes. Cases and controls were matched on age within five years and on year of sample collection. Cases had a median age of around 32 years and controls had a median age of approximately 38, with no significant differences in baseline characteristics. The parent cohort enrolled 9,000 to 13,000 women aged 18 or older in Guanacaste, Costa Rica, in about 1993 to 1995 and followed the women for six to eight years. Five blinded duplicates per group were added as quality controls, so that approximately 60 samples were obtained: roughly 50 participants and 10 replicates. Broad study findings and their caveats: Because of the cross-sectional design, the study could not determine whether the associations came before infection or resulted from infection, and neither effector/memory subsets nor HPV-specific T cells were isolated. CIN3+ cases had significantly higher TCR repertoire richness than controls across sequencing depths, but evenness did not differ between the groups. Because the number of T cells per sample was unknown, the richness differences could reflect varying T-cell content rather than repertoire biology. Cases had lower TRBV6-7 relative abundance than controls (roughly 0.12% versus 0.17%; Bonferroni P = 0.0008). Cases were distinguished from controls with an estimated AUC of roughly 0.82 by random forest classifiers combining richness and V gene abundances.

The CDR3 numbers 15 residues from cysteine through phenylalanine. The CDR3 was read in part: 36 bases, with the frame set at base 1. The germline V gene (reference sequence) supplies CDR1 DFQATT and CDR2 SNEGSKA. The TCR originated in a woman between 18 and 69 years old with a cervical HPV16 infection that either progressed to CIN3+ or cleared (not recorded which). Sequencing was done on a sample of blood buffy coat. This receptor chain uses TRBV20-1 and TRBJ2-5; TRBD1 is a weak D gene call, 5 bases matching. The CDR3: CSASSRGQIQKTQYF. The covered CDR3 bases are TGCAGTGCTAGTAGTAGGGGCCAGATCCAAAAGACC.